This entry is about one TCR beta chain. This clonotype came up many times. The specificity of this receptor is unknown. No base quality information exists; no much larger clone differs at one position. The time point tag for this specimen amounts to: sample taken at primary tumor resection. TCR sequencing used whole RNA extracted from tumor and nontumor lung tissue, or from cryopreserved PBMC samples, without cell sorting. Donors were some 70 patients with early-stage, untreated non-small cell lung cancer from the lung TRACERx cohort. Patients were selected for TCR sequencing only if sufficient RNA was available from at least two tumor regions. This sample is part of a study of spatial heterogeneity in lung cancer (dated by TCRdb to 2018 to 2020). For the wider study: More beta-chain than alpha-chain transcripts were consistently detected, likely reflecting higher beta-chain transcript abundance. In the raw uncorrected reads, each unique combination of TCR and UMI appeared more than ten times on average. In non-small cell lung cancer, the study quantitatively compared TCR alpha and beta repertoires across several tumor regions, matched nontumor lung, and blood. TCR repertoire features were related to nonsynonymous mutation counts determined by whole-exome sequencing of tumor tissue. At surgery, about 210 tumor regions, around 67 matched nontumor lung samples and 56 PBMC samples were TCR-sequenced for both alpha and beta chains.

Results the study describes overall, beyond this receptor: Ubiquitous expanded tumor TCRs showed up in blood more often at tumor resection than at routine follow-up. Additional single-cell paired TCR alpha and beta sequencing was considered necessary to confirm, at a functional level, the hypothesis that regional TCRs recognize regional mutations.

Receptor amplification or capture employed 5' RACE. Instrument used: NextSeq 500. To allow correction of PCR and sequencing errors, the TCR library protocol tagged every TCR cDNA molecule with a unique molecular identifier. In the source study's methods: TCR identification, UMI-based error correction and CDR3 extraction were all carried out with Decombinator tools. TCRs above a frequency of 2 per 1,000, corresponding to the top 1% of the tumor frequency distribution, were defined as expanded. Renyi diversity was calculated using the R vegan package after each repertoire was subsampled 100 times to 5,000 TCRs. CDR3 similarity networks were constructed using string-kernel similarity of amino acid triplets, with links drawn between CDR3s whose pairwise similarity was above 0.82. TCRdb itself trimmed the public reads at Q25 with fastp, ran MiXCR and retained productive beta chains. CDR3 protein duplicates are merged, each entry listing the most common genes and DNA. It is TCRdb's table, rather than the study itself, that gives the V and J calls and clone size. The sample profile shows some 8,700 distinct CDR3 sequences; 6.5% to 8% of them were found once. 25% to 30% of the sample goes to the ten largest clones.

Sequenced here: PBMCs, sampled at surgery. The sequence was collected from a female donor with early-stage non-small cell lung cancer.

The sequence in DNA is TGCGCCAGCAGTCAAAACCGGACAGACCCATACTTCTCCAAATCCTACAATGAGCAGTTCTTC. Its protein product is CASSQNRTDPYFSKSYNEQFF. The chain employs TRBV23-1 and TRBJ2-1; TRBD1 could be the D gene, as 6 bases match. Being an ORF, TRBV23-1 has a function that is uncertain. The CDR3 numbers 21 residues from cysteine through phenylalanine. Just the 63-base CDR3 DNA is kept, in frame starting at base 1. At the junction V is shortened by 2 bases and J by 1 base, with 27 bases in between.